Below, 10 T cell receptor beta chains from the same sample are listed, as sequenced in a study of naive and memory T cell subsets. General observations from the study: Possibly reflecting memory cells re-expressing CD45RA, a few larger clonotypes occurred in naive repertoires, especially CD8.

No cognate antigen is known for these TCRs. Both TRBC1 and TRBC2 were covered by a beta constant-region primer of two equimolar oligonucleotides. Four rounds of PCR amplified the ligated cDNA using nested alpha and beta constant-region primers plus SP2. From the UMI-ligation and nested PCR reads, TCRdb called clonotypes with MiXCR, one entry per CDR3 protein. The sample includes about 160,000 distinct CDR3 sequences, about 20% of them seen just once. Sequencing was performed on naive CD4+ T cells from blood. These receptors came from a human donor in good health.

This clonotype was detected ten times or more. V and J are TRBV9 and TRBJ1-1; the D is unclear. Germline lookup yields CDR1 SGDLS and CDR2 YYNGEE. Trimming took 0 bases from V and 11 from J, leaving 17 bases between them. The CDR3 totals 14 residues. CDR3 coding DNA: TGTGCCAGCAGCGTAGCTACGGAGGGTAGGAGGGCTTTCTTT. Protein product: CASSVATEGRRAFF.

DNA of the CDR3: TGTGCCAGCGGGCGGTGGGGCGGAGAGACCCAGTACTTC. This codes for CASGRWGGETQYF. The genes are TRBV12-3 or TRBV12-4 and TRBJ2-5; D possibly corresponds to TRBD1 (5 bases). Trimming left V 8 bases short and J 4 bases short, with 14 bases between. This CDR3 is 13 amino acids long.

The V gene is TRBV7-9, the J gene TRBJ2-5, with 10 nucleotides matching TRBD2. In germline, CDR1 is SEHNR, CDR2 FQNEAQ (reference sequence). After removal of 1 base from V and 5 bases from J, the junction contained 10 bases not matched to a gene. This CDR3 is built from 17 residues. CDR3 DNA sequence: TGTGCCAGCAGCTTAGGTCGTCTAGCGGGAGCAGGGGAGACCCAGTACTTC. Its translation: CASSLGRLAGAGETQYF.

Many counts were recorded for this clonotype. This chain joins TRBV29-1 and TRBJ2-5, with 9 nucleotides matching TRBD2. CDR1 is SQVTM, CDR2 ANQGSEA, per germline. Trimming took 5 bases from V and 4 from J; bases not matched to a gene: 11. The CDR3 has 15 amino acids. The CDR3 sequence is CSVQGLAREGETQYF. The CDR3 DNA sequence: TGCAGCGTTCAAGGACTAGCGCGGGAGGGAGAGACCCAGTACTTC. The full variable domain, rest sourced from reference TRBV29-1 and TRBJ2-5, is SAVISQKPSRDICQRGTSLTIQCQVDSQVTMMFWYRQQPGQSLTLIATANQGSEATYESGFVIDKFPISRPNLTFSTLTVSNMSPEDSSIYLCSVQGLAREGETQYFGPGTRLLVL.

There are a few counts of this clonotype. The chain uses TRBV6-5 and TRBJ2-7; 13 bases agree with TRBD2. This CDR3 is built from 22 residues. CDR1 and CDR2 from the germline V gene are MNHEY and SVGAGI. After removal of 6 bases from V and 3 bases from J, the junction contained 26 bases not matched to a gene. The CDR3 region has the DNA TGTGCCAGCAGGACAACGGGGAACTCTGGACTAGCGGGAGTCATAGGTATCTACGAGCAGTACTTC. Translation: CASRTTGNSGLAGVIGIYEQYF.

This clonotype was recorded a few times. The V call is TRBV29-1, the J call TRBJ2-5; D is ambiguous. This CDR3 has 14 residues. CDR1 SQVTM and CDR2 ANQGSEA come from the germline V gene. V was clipped by 4 bases and J by 5 bases, with 17 bases between them. The CDR3 is CSVGLQLAAETQYF. CDR3 coding DNA: TGCAGCGTTGGTTTACAGCTCGCAGCCGAGACCCAGTACTTC.

In this sample, this clonotype turned up a few times. The conserved phenylalanine or tryptophan normally closing the CDR3 is absent here, so this likely arose from a read error. The DNA is left out, because the CDR3 cannot be placed on it with certainty; the CDR3 is given as TCRdb lists it. This chain links TRBV6-1 with TRBJ2-3; the table's D call of TRBD1 was not tested on the DNA. Germline CDR1 MNHNS, CDR2 SASEGT. The CDR3 has 13 amino acids, counting both end residues. The CDR3: CASSDQPTGFPLT.

V usage is TRBV30 and J usage is TRBJ2-3; 7 bases are shared with TRBD1. CDR1 GTSNPN and CDR2 SVGIG come from the germline V gene (reference sequence). Trimming removed 0 bases from V and 0 bases from J; junction bases left unmatched: 3. The CDR3 extends over 15 amino acids. The CDR3 DNA is TGTGCCTGGAGTGTCAAGACAGGGAGCACAGATACGCAGTATTTT. Amino acids: CAWSVKTGSTDTQYF. Variable domain in full (rest from reference TRBV30 and TRBJ2-3): SQTIHQWPATLVQPVGSPLSLECTVEGTSNPNLYWYRQAAGRGLQLLFYSVGIGQISSEVPQNLSASRPQDRQFILSSKKLLLSDSGFYLCAWSVKTGSTDTQYFGPGTRLTVL.

This clonotype was recorded a few times. This sequence joins TRBV5-1 and TRBJ2-3; 12 bases align to TRBD2. The CDR3 covers 16 residues. V was clipped by 3 bases and J by 6 bases; unmatched bases: 8. CDR1 is SGHRS, CDR2 YFSETQ, per germline. CDR3 bases: TGCGCCAGCAGCTCCTCGACTAGCGGGAGTTCGGATACGCAGTATTTT. It codes for CASSSSTSGSSDTQYF.

This clonotype was counted ten times or more. This chain connects TRBV28 to TRBJ2-6; D not resolved. The CDR3 runs 15 residues. Germline assignment: CDR1 MDHEN and CDR2 SYDVKM. V shed 4 bases and J shed 0 bases, with 7 bases lying between them. This CDR3 reads CASSSPSSGANVLTF. In DNA, the CDR3 is TGTGCCAGCAGTTCCCCAAGCTCTGGGGCCAACGTCCTGACTTTC.